This T cell receptor beta chain originates from a study of a mutant IDH1 vaccine in newly diagnosed glioma. Study-wide background: Vaccination began 4-6 weeks post radiotherapy alone, or with temozolomide cycles. Most patients had radiochemotherapy with temozolomide before enrollment; others had one alone. An approximately 60% male, approximately 38% female split and a mean age of around 41 years characterized treated patients.

Specified time point: week 5, during vaccination. Doses of 300 ug of mutant IDH1 20-mer peptide were given with topical imiquimod. As for this clone: Its target is unknown.

General observations from the study: Seemingly, pseudoprogression had no relation to changes in the top peripheral T cell clonotypes.

Profiling relied on immunoSEQ multiplex PCR, and the TCRdb table lists in-frame clones only, not all of them. The table records roughly 40,000 clones, roughly nine tenths of them present only once. CDR1 MRHNA and CDR2 SNTAGT come from the germline V gene. The length of the CDR3 is 15 residues. V was pared by 4 bases and J by 1 base, with 2 bases of the junction left unmatched. V gene TRBV6-4 combines with J gene TRBJ2-3; 10 positions match TRBD2. The source of this sequence is a man in his fifties with glioma. Here the sequenced sample was PBMCs, taken from a glioma patient whose treatment included an IDH1 peptide vaccine. Here the CDR3 reads CASSATSGGTDTQYF. The CDR3 DNA is TGTGCCAGCAGTGCAACTAGCGGGGGCACAGATACGCAGTATTTT.